The 9 T cell receptor beta chains listed next were all sequenced from one sample in a study of spatial heterogeneity in lung cancer. Whole-study results and caveats: It was found that expanded intratumoral alpha and beta TCR counts tracked tumor mutation counts.

TCRdb processed the 5' RACE reads anew with MiXCR; each CDR3 protein has one entry. In the table there are 25,000 to 30,000 distinct CDR3 sequences, roughly 7.4% of which are singletons. The time point denotes: sample taken at primary tumor resection. The antigens of these receptors remain unknown. The specimen was lung tumor tissue, collected at surgery. The source is a male donor with early-stage non-small cell lung cancer.

This clonotype has more than one count but fewer than ten. CDR3 bases: TGTGCCAGCAGCTTCCTACAGGGAGATACGCAGTATTTT. Residues: CASSFLQGDTQYF. The J gene is TRBJ2-3, the V gene TRBV5-6; perhaps TRBD1 as D (6 bases). CDR1 SGHDT and CDR2 YYEEEE come from the germline V gene. This CDR3 comprises 13 residues. The V and J ends lost 2 bases and 5 bases respectively, with 9 bases between them.

In this sample, this clonotype turned up many times. The CDR3 DNA follows: TGTGCCACGCAAAGGACCGCACAGGGAGGGTACACTGAAGCTTTCTTT. Its protein product is CATQRTAQGGYTEAFF. The chain is built from TRBV13 and TRBJ1-1, with D tentatively TRBD1 (6 bases). V dropped 10 bases and J dropped 3 bases, with 24 bases sitting between them. The germline V gene has CDR1 PRHDT and CDR2 FYEKMQ (reference sequence). The CDR3 runs to 16 residues.

This clonotype was counted many times. CDR3 loop: CASRQGGSRDNSPLHF. The CDR3 DNA sequence: TGTGCCAGCAGGCAAGGGGGATCCAGGGACAATTCACCCCTCCACTTT. The chain employs TRBV6-5 and TRBJ1-6, with D possibly TRBD1 on 6 matching bases. The ends were cut back, 6 bases at V and 7 bases at J, with 19 bases in the middle. Per the germline V gene, CDR1 is MNHEY and CDR2 is SVGAGI. The CDR3 has 16 amino acids.

This clonotype occurred many times. The chain uses TRBV19 and TRBJ1-2, with D tentatively TRBD1 (6 bases). In germline, CDR1 is LNHDA, CDR2 SQIVND (reference sequence). The CDR3 length is 14 residues. V lost 4 bases to trimming and J lost 7 bases, with 16 bases between them. The CDR3 loop reads CASSSMRDTAGYTF. CDR3 nucleotide sequence: TGTGCCAGTAGTAGCATGCGGGACACCGCTGGCTACACCTTC.

The rearrangement joins TRBV6-5 to TRBJ1-1; 8 positions match TRBD1. Trimming cost V 4 bases and J 1 base; bases outside gene matches: 5. Germline V lookup: CDR1 MNHEY, CDR2 SVGAGI. This CDR3 has 15 amino acids. The CDR3 is CASSSRTGRNTEAFF. The DNA of the CDR3 is TGTGCCAGCAGTTCCCGGACAGGGCGGAACACTGAAGCTTTCTTT.

This sequence joins TRBV6-5 and TRBJ1-1; weak D call: TRBD1 (5 bases). The CDR3 length is 16 residues. Trimming removed 5 bases from V and 1 base from J, with 17 bases in between. The germline CDR1 and CDR2 sequences are MNHEY and SVGAGI. DNA of the CDR3: TGTGCCAGCAGTCCGCGAGCGGGGCTTACGAACACTGAAGCTTTCTTT. This gives the protein CASSPRAGLTNTEAFF.

This clonotype was detected many times. CDR3: CASRGEKLFF. In nucleotides, the CDR3 is TGTGCCAGCAGGGGGGAAAAACTGTTTTTT. V and J are TRBV28 and TRBJ1-4; D gene unclear. Per germline, CDR1 MDHEN and CDR2 SYDVKM. The CDR3 extends over 10 amino acids. Trimming left V 6 bases short and J 8 bases short, with 4 bases between. The whole variable domain, remainder taken from reference TRBV28 and TRBJ1-4, is DVKVTQSSRYLVKRTGEKVFLECVQDMDHENMFWYRQDPGLGLRLIYFSYDVKMKEKGDIPEGYSVSREKKERFSLILESASTNQTSMYLCASRGEKLFFGSGTQLSVL.

This clonotype was observed a handful of times. The V call is TRBV6-2 or TRBV6-3, the J call TRBJ1-5; D remains ambiguous. This CDR3 comprises 13 residues. Germline CDR1 is MNHEY and CDR2 is SVGEGT. The V gene lost 2 bases and the J gene lost 4 bases, with 6 bases spanning the gap. DNA for the CDR3: TGTGCCAGCAGTTACGAAGGAAATCAGCCCCAGCATTTT. It encodes CASSYEGNQPQHF.

This clonotype was picked up many times. The rearrangement joins TRBV2 to TRBJ2-2, with 7 positions matching TRBD1. V shed 8 bases and J 6 bases; nucleotides not matched to a gene: 9. Germline CDR1 and CDR2: SNHLY and FYNNEI. The CDR3 loop spans 14 amino acids. Here the CDR3 DNA reads TGTGCCAGCCACAGGGGAATAGAGCCCGGGGAGCTGTTTTTT. Protein product: CASHRGIEPGELFF.